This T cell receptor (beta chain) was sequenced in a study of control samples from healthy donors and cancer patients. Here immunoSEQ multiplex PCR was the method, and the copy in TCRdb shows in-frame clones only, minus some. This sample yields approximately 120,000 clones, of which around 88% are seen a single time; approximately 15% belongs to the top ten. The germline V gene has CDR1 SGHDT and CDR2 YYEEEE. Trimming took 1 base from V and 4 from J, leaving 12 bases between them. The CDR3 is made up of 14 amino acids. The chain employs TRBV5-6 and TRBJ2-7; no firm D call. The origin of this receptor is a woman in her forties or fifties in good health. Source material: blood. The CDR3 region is CASSLSGQLYEQYV. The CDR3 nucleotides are TGTGCCAGCAGCTTGTCCGGCCAACTATACGAGCAGTACGTC.